These 11 T cell receptor beta chains were all obtained from the same sample, sequenced in a study of beta chain features in type 1 diabetes. The authors reverse transcribed all of the isolated RNA, so sequencing captured expressed TCRB transcripts. TCRdb's copy holds only in-frame clones and misses some; the assay was immunoSEQ multiplex PCR. There are about 230,000 clones in the sample; about 10% occur only once, and 0.03% to 0.04% lies in the top ten. The sample consisted of naive CD4+ T cells from blood. The receptors were gathered from a woman aged 18 to 35 in good health.

This clone was counted only a few times. The chain combines TRBV6-1 with TRBJ1-1; TRBD1 might be the D (5 bases). Germline loops: CDR1 MNHNS, CDR2 SASEGT. CDR3 length: 15 amino acids. V was clipped by 0 bases and J by 5 bases, with 13 bases between them. The CDR3 reads CASSEAPDGGTEAFF. The CDR3 DNA sequence: TGTGCCAGCAGTGAAGCACCTGACGGGGGGACTGAAGCTTTCTTT.

This clone was observed a few times. This sequence joins TRBV27 and TRBJ2-2, with TRBD2 matching 11 bases. Germline values: CDR1 MNHEY, CDR2 SMNVEV (reference sequence). V gave up 6 bases and J gave up 3 bases; unmatched junction bases: 6. The CDR3 has 16 residues. The CDR3 sequence: CASSRIAGGDTGELFF. CDR3 nucleotide sequence: TGTGCCAGCAGCCGTATAGCGGGAGGGGACACCGGGGAGCTGTTTTTT.

This chain joins TRBV30 and TRBJ2-3; 11 bases line up with TRBD2. CDR1 and CDR2 (germline): GTSNPN, SVGIG (reference sequence). V shed 1 base and J 0 bases; nucleotides not matched to a gene: 6. The length of the CDR3 is 17 residues. This CDR3 is CAWSARLAGKSTDTQYF. The CDR3 region has the DNA TGTGCCTGGAGTGCGCGACTAGCGGGGAAAAGCACAGATACGCAGTATTTT. The variable domain in full, completed from reference TRBV30 and TRBJ2-3, reads SQTIHQWPATLVQPVGSPLSLECTVEGTSNPNLYWYRQAAGRGLQLLFYSVGIGQISSEVPQNLSASRPQDRQFILSSKKLLLSDSGFYLCAWSARLAGKSTDTQYFGPGTRLTVL.

This clone has just a few counts. V is TRBV7-2 and J is TRBJ1-1; 7 nucleotides match TRBD1. V dropped 0 bases and J dropped 1; count of bases not matched to a gene: 2. CDR1 is SGHTA and CDR2 is FQGNSA in the germline V gene. CDR3 length: 15 amino acids. The CDR3 protein is CASSLAGGRNTEAFF. The CDR3 DNA reads as TGTGCCAGCAGCTTAGCAGGGGGCAGGAACACTGAAGCTTTCTTT.

This clone was found a few times. V gene TRBV29-1 combines with J gene TRBJ1-1; D is possibly TRBD1 (6 bases). The CDR3 is 13 residues long. The V and J ends lost 6 bases and 0 bases respectively, with 11 bases between them. Germline V gene data show CDR1 as SQVTM and CDR2 as ANQGSEA. The CDR3 DNA follows: TGCAGCGTAGGACAGACTATGAACACTGAAGCTTTCTTT. Translating gives CSVGQTMNTEAFF.

This clone was observed a few times. This rearrangement joins TRBV30 to TRBJ1-1; D might be TRBD1 (5 bases). This CDR3 is built from 13 residues. Germline V gene data show CDR1 as GTSNPN and CDR2 as SVGIG (reference sequence). V was pared by 4 bases and J by 4 bases, with 13 bases between. In DNA, the CDR3 is TGTGCCTGGACTCGGGACTCCGCCACTGAAGCTTTCTTT. The encoded protein is CAWTRDSATEAFF.

This clone was counted at least ten times. J is TRBJ2-6 and V is TRBV13, with 12 positions matching TRBD1. Germline CDR1 PRHDT, CDR2 FYEKMQ (reference sequence). The V gene end was trimmed by 5 bases and the J gene end by 4 bases; junction bases not matched to a gene: 15. This CDR3 contains 20 residues. The CDR3 nucleotides read TGTGCCAGCAGCAGCCGGGCCTGGGGACAGGGGGCGCGCGGGGCCAACGTCCTGACTTTC. Amino acid sequence: CASSSRAWGQGARGANVLTF.

This chain connects TRBV2 to TRBJ2-1; 9 positions agree with TRBD2. Germline CDR1 SNHLY, CDR2 FYNNEI. CDR3 length equals 15 residues. The V gene end was trimmed by 6 bases and the J gene end by 5 bases; junction bases not matched to a gene: 8. The CDR3 sequence: CASRERGEGDNEQFF. CDR3 coding DNA: TGTGCCAGCAGAGAGCGGGGGGAGGGGGACAATGAGCAGTTCTTC. Full variable domain (rest looked up from reference TRBV2 and TRBJ2-1): EPEVTQTPSHQVTQMGQEVILRCVPISNHLYFYWYRQILGQKVEFLVSFYNNEISEKSEIFDDQFSVERPDGSNFTLKIRSTKLEDSAMYFCASRERGEGDNEQFFGPGTRLTVL.

This clone was observed a few times. This rearrangement joins TRBV7-3 to TRBJ1-5; D is unresolved. V lost 2 bases and J 6 bases, leaving 8 bases between the germline ends. The CDR3 runs 13 residues. Germline values: CDR1 SGHTA, CDR2 FQGTGA. The DNA of the CDR3 is TGTGCCAGCAGCTTATTTCGCGGTCAGCCCCAGCATTTT. Protein sequence: CASSLFRGQPQHF.

This clone has just a few counts. The rearrangement joins TRBV9 to TRBJ2-7; 8 positions agree with TRBD2. V lost 3 bases to trimming and J lost 2 bases; unmatched junction nucleotides: 10. The CDR3 extends over 16 amino acids. CDR1 SGDLS and CDR2 YYNGEE come from the germline V gene. The CDR3: CASSGEGISGAYEQYF. The CDR3 DNA sequence: TGTGCCAGCAGCGGAGAAGGAATTAGCGGGGCCTACGAGCAGTACTTC. The full variable domain, its missing parts supplied by reference TRBV9 and TRBJ2-7, is DSGVTQTPKHLITATGQRVTLRCSPRSGDLSVYWYQQSLDQGLQFLIQYYNGEERAKGNILERFSAQQFPDLHSELNLSSLELGDSALYFCASSGEGISGAYEQYFGPGTRLTVT.

This clone was detected only a few times. This sequence joins TRBV4-1 and TRBJ1-5; a possible D gene is TRBD1 (6 bases). The CDR3 loop spans 15 amino acids. V was trimmed by 0 bases and J by 9 bases, leaving 15 bases between them. Germline assignment: CDR1 MGHRA and CDR2 YSYEKL. CDR3 bases: TGCGCCAGCAGCCAAGATCCGCGGGGGGGCATGCCCCAGCATTTT. It codes for CASSQDPRGGMPQHF.